What follows are 2 T cell receptor beta chains derived from one specimen sequenced in a study of regulatory T cells in long-lasting Graves disease. Arm-PCR with iRepertoire HTBI primers amplified the CDR3 regions for these TCR beta libraries. From the multiplex PCR reads, TCRdb called clonotypes with MiXCR, one entry per CDR3 protein. The sample has around 450,000 distinct CDR3 sequences; around a fifth are singletons. Time point given: persistent/refractory GD, antithyroid drugs over 5 years with positive TRAb. The TCR library was prepared using RNA isolated from PBMCs. The sample was peripheral blood mononuclear cells (PBMCs), taken when the disease was refractory, from a patient treated with antithyroid drugs. These receptors came from a female donor with Graves disease.

Worth noting for this clonotype: This clone may be a read error of a much larger clone one base away. The CDR3 ends on some other residue instead of the conserved phenylalanine or tryptophan, so this is likely a read error. The rearrangement joins TRBV6-1 to TRBJ2-7; 12 bases line up with TRBD2. CDR1 is MNHNS and CDR2 is SASEGT in the germline V gene. Losses at the gene ends were 5 bases for V and 6 bases for J; bases not matched to a gene: 8. CDR3 length equals 15 residues. The DNA for the CDR3 is TGTGCCAGCAGTCTGAGCATGGGACTAGCGGGCGAGCAGTACCTC. Translation: CASSLSMGLAGEQYL.

There are many counts of this clonotype. The chain uses TRBV28 and TRBJ1-2; 8 bases are a match to TRBD1. This CDR3 has 13 residues. Germline CDR1 and CDR2: MDHEN and SYDVKM. Trimming took 6 bases from V and 5 from J; bases not matched to a gene: 5. CDR3 in DNA: TGTGCCAGCAGGTCACAGGGGGTTTATGGCTACACCTTC. Translated, it gives CASRSQGVYGYTF.